The table lists the clone carrying this T cell receptor (beta chain) with many counts. This specimen comes from a study of kidney transplant recipient with SARS-CoV-2 infection. Per germline, CDR1 LNHDA and CDR2 SQIVND (reference sequence). The germline V and J ends were trimmed by 8 bases and 2 bases, with 12 bases remaining between them. The CDR3 is 13 amino acids. TCRdb fed the reads into MiXCR, producing one record per CDR3 protein. The sample yields approximately 240,000 distinct CDR3 sequences, roughly 26% seen once. V usage is TRBV19 and J usage is TRBJ1-1; possible D gene TRBD1, 5 bases. Sequencing used a blood sample, obtained at baseline and around day 120 from a kidney transplant recipient. The TCR comes from a male patient younger than 45 who had COVID-19 and was a kidney transplant recipient. Part of the T cell pool may stem from the graft donor. The CDR3 nucleotides are TGTGCCAGTGCCGGGACGCCTAACACTGAAGCTTTCTTT. This sequence encodes CASAGTPNTEAFF.